Below are 5 T cell receptor beta chains sequenced from a single sample in a study of OX40 agonist ivuxolimab in advanced cancers. Clones were read by immunoSEQ multiplex PCR, and TCRdb kept only the in-frame ones, dropping some. The sample has around 18,000 clones, about 90% seen once. The sequences come from CD4+ or CD8+ T cells sorted from blood, collected in a trial of the OX40 agonist ivuxolimab. The receptors derive from an adult with an advanced solid tumor such as melanoma, head and neck, liver or kidney cancer.

The chain has TRBV7-8 and TRBJ1-5; 8 bases agree with TRBD1. Germline V gene lookup returns CDR1 SGHVS and CDR2 FQNEAQ. The CDR3 is 14 amino acids. The trim removed 6 bases at V and 3 bases at J, leaving 4 bases unmatched. CDR3 bases: TGTGCCAGCAGGGCAGGGGGCCCCAATCAGCCCCAGCATTTT. It is translated as CASRAGGPNQPQHF.

The V call is TRBV27, the J call TRBJ2-7; no clear D. Germline V gives CDR1 MNHEY, CDR2 SMNVEV (reference sequence). Trimming cost V 5 bases and J 3 bases, with 11 bases left between them. This CDR3 has 13 amino acids. The CDR3 DNA is TGTGCCAGCAGTGGAGCCATCAGCTACGAGCAGTACTTC. Translating it yields CASSGAISYEQYF.

The chain uses TRBV27 and TRBJ1-4; D unresolved. Germline loops: CDR1 MNHEY, CDR2 SMNVEV (reference sequence). This CDR3 comprises 14 residues. Trimming shortened V by 2 bases and J by 0 bases, and 4 bases separated the two germline ends. CDR3 coding DNA: TGTGCCAGCAGTTTAGGTGCAACTAATGAAAAACTGTTTTTT. Amino acids: CASSLGATNEKLFF.

This rearrangement joins TRBV7-3 to TRBJ2-3; D gene uncertain. Looked up from germline, CDR1 is SGHTA and CDR2 is FQGTGA. This CDR3 contains 14 residues. With 4 bases removed from V and 1 base from J, the gap between germline ends came to 9 bases. The CDR3 here is CASSSTIGTDTQYF. The DNA for the CDR3 is TGTGCCAGCAGCTCCACGATTGGCACAGATACGCAGTATTTT.

This chain links TRBV7-9 with TRBJ1-5; D is uncertain. The ends were cut back, 0 bases at V and 1 base at J, with 7 bases in the middle. Germline CDR1 reads SEHNR; CDR2 reads FQNEAQ (reference sequence). The CDR3 length is 15 residues. In nucleotides, the CDR3 is TGTGCCAGCAGCTTAGCGTTGGACAGCAATCAGCCCCAGCATTTT. It specifies CASSLALDSNQPQHF.